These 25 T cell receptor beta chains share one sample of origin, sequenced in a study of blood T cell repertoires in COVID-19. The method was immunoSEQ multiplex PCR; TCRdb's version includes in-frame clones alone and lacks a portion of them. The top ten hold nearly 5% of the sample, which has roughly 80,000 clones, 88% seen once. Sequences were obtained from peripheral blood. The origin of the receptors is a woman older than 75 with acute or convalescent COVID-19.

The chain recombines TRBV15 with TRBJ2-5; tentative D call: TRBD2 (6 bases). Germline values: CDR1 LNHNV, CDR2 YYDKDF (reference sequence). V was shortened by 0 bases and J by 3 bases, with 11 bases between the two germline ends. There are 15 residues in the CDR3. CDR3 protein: CATSRDLGGEETQYF. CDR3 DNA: TGTGCCACCAGCAGAGATCTGGGGGGAGAAGAGACCCAGTACTTC.

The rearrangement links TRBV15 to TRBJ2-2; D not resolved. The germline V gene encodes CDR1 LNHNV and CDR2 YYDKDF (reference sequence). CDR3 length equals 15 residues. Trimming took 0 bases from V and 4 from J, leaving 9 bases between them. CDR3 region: CATSREQASTGELFF. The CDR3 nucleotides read TGTGCCACCAGCAGAGAGCAGGCGTCCACCGGGGAGCTGTTTTTT.

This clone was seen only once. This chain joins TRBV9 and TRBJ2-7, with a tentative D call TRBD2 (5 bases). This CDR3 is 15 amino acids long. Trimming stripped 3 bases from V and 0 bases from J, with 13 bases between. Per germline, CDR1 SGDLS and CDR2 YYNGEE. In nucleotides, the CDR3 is TGTGCCAGCAGCGCCTCTTTGGACTTCTCCTACGAGCAGTACTTC. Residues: CASSASLDFSYEQYF.

CDR3 sequence: CATSRDRQGGTEAFF. Written as DNA, the CDR3 is TGTGCCACCAGCAGAGATCGCCAGGGAGGGACTGAAGCTTTCTTT. The chain couples TRBV15 to TRBJ1-1, with D possibly matching TRBD1 (5 bases). The CDR3 totals 15 residues. Trimming took off 0 bases at V and 5 bases at J, with 13 bases between the two ends. CDR1 is LNHNV, CDR2 YYDKDF, per germline (reference sequence).

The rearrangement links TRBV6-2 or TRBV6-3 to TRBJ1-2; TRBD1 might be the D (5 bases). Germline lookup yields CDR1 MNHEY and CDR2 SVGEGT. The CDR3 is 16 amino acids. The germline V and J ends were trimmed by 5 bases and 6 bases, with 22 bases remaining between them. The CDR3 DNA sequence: TGTGCCAGCAGTCCGGGGGTGGAGGCCCCAGGACATGGCTACACCTTC. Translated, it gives CASSPGVEAPGHGYTF.

CDR3 nucleotides: TGTGCCAGCAGCCGCGCGGAGTATGGCTACACCTTC. As protein: CASSRAEYGYTF. The rearrangement joins TRBV12-3 or TRBV12-4 to TRBJ1-2; D ambiguous. V lost 6 bases and J lost 5, with 10 bases in between. The CDR3 has 12 amino acids.

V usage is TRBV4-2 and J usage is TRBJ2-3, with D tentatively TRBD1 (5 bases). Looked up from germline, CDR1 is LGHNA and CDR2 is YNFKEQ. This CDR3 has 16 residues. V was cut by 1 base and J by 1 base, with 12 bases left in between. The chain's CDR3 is CASSQVGAGRTDTQYF. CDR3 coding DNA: TGTGCCAGCAGCCAAGTTGGGGCCGGGCGCACAGATACGCAGTATTTT.

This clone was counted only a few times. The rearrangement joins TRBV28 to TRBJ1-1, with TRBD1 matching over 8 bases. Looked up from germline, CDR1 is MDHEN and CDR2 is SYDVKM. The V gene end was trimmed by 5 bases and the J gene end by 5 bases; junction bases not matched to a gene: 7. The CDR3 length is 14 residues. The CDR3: CASSPQGALTEAFF. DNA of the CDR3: TGTGCCAGCAGTCCGCAGGGGGCCTTGACTGAAGCTTTCTTT.

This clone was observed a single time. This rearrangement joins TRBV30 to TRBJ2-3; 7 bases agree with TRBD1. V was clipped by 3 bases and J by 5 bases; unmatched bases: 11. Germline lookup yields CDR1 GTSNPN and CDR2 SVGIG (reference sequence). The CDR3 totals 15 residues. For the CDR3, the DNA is TGTGCCTGGAGCGACCGGGACAGCTTGTTAGATACGCAGTATTTT. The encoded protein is CAWSDRDSLLDTQYF.

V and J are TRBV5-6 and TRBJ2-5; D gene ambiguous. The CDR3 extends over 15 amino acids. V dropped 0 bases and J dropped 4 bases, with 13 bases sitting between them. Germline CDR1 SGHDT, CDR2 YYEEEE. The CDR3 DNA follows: TGTGCCAGCAGCTTGGTCGAAGGAGCCAGAGAGACCCAGTACTTC. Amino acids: CASSLVEGARETQYF.

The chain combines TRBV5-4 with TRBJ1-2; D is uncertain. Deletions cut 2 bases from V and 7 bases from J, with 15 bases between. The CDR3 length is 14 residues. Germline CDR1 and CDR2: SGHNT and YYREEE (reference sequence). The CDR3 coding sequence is TGTGCCAGCAGCTTAATGTTCCGACAAACTGGCTACACCTTC. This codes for CASSLMFRQTGYTF.

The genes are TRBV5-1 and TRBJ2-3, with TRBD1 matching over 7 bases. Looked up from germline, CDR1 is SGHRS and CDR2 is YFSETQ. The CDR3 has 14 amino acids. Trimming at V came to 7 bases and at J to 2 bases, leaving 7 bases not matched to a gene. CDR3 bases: TGCGCCAGCGCCCGGGACAGCAACACAGATACGCAGTATTTT. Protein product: CASARDSNTDTQYF. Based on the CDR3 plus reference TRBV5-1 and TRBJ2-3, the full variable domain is KAGVTQTPRYLIKTRGQQVTLSCSPISGHRSVSWYQQTPGQGLQFLFEYFSETQRNKGNFPGRFSGRQFSNSRSEMNVSTLELGDSALYLCASARDSNTDTQYFGPGTRLTVL.

CDR3 in amino acids: CASSLEPRNIQYF. DNA of the CDR3: TGTGCCAGCAGCTTAGAACCCAGGAACATTCAGTACTTC. The chain links TRBV7-2 to TRBJ2-4; no firm D call. The V and J ends lost 1 base and 7 bases respectively, with 8 bases between them. CDR1 is SGHTA and CDR2 is FQGNSA in the germline V gene. The CDR3 covers 13 residues. The whole variable domain, remainder taken from reference TRBV7-2 and TRBJ2-4, is GAGVSQSPSNKVTEKGKDVELRCDPISGHTALYWYRQSLGQGLEFLIYFQGNSAPDKSGLPSDRFSAERTGGSVSTLTIQRTQQEDSAVYLCASSLEPRNIQYFGAGTRLSVL.

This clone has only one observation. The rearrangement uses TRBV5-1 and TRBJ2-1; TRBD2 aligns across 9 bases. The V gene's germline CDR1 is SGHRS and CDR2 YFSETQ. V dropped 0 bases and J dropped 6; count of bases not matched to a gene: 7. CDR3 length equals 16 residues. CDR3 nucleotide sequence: TGCGCCAGCAGCTTGGAACTAGCGGGTTCTCGCAATGAGCAGTTCTTC. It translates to CASSLELAGSRNEQFF.

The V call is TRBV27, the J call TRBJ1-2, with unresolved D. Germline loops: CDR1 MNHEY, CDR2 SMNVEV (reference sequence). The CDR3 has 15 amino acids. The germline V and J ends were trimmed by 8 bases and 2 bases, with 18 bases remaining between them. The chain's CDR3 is CASQRRGTQNYGYTF. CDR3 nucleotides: TGTGCCAGCCAAAGGCGGGGAACACAGAACTATGGCTACACCTTC.

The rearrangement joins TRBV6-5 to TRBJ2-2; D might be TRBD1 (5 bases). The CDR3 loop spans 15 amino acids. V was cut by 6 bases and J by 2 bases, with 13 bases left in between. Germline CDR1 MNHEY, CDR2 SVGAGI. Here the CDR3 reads CASRTDRPNTGELFF. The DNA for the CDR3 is TGTGCCAGCAGAACCGACAGACCAAACACCGGGGAGCTGTTTTTT.

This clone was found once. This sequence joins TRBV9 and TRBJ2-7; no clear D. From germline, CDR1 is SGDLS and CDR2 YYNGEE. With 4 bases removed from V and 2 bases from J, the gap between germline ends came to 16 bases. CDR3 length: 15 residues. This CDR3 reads CASSPNTQLTYEQYF. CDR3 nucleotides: TGTGCCAGCAGCCCTAATACACAACTAACCTACGAGCAGTACTTC.

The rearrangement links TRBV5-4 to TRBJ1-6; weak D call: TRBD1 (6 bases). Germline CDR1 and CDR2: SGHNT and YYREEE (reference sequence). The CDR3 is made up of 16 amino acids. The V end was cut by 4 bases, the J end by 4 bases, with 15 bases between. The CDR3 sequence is CASSQLDRAYNSPLHF. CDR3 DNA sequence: TGTGCCAGCAGCCAACTGGACAGAGCTTATAATTCACCCCTCCACTTT.

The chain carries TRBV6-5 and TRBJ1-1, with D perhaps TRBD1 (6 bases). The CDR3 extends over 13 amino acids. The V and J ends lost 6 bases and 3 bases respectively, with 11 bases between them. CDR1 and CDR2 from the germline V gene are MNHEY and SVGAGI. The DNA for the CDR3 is TGTGCCAGCAGAGCCTCAGGGGACACTGAAGCTTTCTTT. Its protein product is CASRASGDTEAFF.

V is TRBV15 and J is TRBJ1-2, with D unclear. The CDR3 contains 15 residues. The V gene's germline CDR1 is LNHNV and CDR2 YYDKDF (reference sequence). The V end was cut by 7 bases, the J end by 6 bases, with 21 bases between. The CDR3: CATTIGGSGENGYTF. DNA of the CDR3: TGTGCCACCACGATAGGAGGGAGTGGTGAGAATGGCTACACCTTC.

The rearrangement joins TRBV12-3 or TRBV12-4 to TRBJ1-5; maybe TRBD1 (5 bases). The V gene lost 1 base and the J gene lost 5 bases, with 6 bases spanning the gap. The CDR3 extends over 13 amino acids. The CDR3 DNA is TGTGCCAGCAGTTTAGGGGGGGATCAGCCCCAGCATTTT. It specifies CASSLGGDQPQHF.

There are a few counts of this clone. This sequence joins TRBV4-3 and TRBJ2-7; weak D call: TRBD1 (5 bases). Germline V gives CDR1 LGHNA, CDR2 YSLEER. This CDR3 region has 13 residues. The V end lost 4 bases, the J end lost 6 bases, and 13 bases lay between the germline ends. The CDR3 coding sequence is TGCGCCAGCAGCCGAGCAAGGGGTGCCGAGCAGTACTTC. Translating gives CASSRARGAEQYF.

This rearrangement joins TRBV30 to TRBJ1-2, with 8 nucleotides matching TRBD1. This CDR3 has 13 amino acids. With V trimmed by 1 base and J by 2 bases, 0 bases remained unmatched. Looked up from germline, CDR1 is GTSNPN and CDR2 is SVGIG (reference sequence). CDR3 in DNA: TGTGCCTGGAGTGGGACAGGGAACTATGGCTACACCTTC. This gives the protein CAWSGTGNYGYTF.

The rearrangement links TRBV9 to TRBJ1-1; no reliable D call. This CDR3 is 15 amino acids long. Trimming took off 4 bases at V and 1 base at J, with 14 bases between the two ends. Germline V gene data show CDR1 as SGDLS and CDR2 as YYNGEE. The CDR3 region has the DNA TGTGCCAGCAGCCCAGACCCGGGTACGAACACTGAAGCTTTCTTT. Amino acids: CASSPDPGTNTEAFF.

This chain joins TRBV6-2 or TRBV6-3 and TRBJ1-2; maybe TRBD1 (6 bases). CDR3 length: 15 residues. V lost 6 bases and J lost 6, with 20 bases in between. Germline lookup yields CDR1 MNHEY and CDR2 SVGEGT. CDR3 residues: CASSPHRDSSNGYTF. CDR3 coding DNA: TGTGCCAGCAGCCCACACAGGGATTCCAGTAATGGCTACACCTTC.